Below are 27 T cell receptor beta chains sequenced from a single sample in a study of cytomegalovirus exposure and HLA in healthy donors. PCR employed 60 Vbeta and 13 Jbeta primers. Clones were read by immunoSEQ multiplex PCR, and TCRdb kept only the in-frame ones, dropping some. The sample consists of under 90,000 clones, around 80% of them appearing once. What was sequenced was PBMCs. These receptors were taken from a middle-aged man in good health and CMV-seronegative.

This clone was observed many times. V gene TRBV6-5 combines with J gene TRBJ1-4; no clear D gene. The V and J ends lost 5 bases and 3 bases respectively, with 10 bases between them. CDR3 length: 14 residues. Germline CDR1 and CDR2: MNHEY and SVGAGI. The CDR3 region is CASSPSRANEKLFF. The CDR3 nucleotides are TGTGCCAGCAGTCCTTCAAGAGCTAATGAAAAACTGTTTTTT.

The chain is built from TRBV7-8 and TRBJ1-4; the match to TRBD1 covers 7 bases. The germline V gene encodes CDR1 SGHVS and CDR2 FQNEAQ. V was clipped by 5 bases and J by 7 bases; unmatched bases: 7. The CDR3 covers 14 residues. The CDR3 nucleotides are TGTGCCAGCAGCGCCGGGACAGAGACTGAAAAACTGTTTTTT. Translated, it gives CASSAGTETEKLFF.

This clone was seen a single time. CDR3 protein: CASSRFVLGTVFNEQFF. The DNA for the CDR3 is TGTGCCAGCAGCCGGTTTGTGTTAGGGACAGTATTCAATGAGCAGTTCTTC. The V and J genes are TRBV11-2 and TRBJ2-1; 7 bases fit TRBD1. Germline V gene data show CDR1 as SGHAT and CDR2 as FQNNGV. The CDR3 length is 17 residues. V was clipped by 5 bases and J by 6 bases; unmatched bases: 16.

The rearrangement joins TRBV27 to TRBJ1-6, with D unresolved. Trimming removed 5 bases from V and 1 base from J, with 15 bases in between. CDR3 length: 17 amino acids. Germline V gene data show CDR1 as MNHEY and CDR2 as SMNVEV (reference sequence). In DNA form, the CDR3 reads TGTGCCAGCAGTGAGGCCCGACCGGGTTCCTATAATTCACCCCTCCACTTT. Translated: CASSEARPGSYNSPLHF.

This CDR3 is CASNWGASTDTQYF. The CDR3 DNA reads TGTGCCAGCAACTGGGGAGCGAGCACAGATACGCAGTATTTT. The J gene is TRBJ2-3, the V gene TRBV2; D might be TRBD2 (5 bases). Trimming cost V 7 bases and J 0 bases, with 11 bases left between them. The CDR3 loop spans 14 amino acids. Germline values: CDR1 SNHLY, CDR2 FYNNEI.

The chain recombines TRBV29-1 with TRBJ1-2, with a weak D call TRBD1 (6 bases). CDR1 is SQVTM and CDR2 is ANQGSEA in the germline V gene. Trimming took 7 bases from V and 8 from J, leaving 17 bases between them. The CDR3 spans 12 residues. This CDR3 is CSADRQLRGYTF. The CDR3 coding sequence is TGCAGCGCGGACAGACAATTGAGGGGCTACACCTTC.

The rearrangement links TRBV2 to TRBJ2-3; TRBD2 matches 8 bases. Losses at the gene ends were 2 bases for V and 7 bases for J; bases not matched to a gene: 11. Germline assignment: CDR1 SNHLY and CDR2 FYNNEI. The CDR3 totals 16 residues. CDR3 DNA sequence: TGTGCCAGCAGTGAAAGTGGTCTAGCGGGCGATCATACGCAGTATTTT. It codes for CASSESGLAGDHTQYF. Combining the CDR3 with reference TRBV2 and TRBJ2-3 gives the whole variable domain EPEVTQTPSHQVTQMGQEVILRCVPISNHLYFYWYRQILGQKVEFLVSFYNNEISEKSEIFDDQFSVERPDGSNFTLKIRSTKLEDSAMYFCASSESGLAGDHTQYFGPGTRLTVL.

The chain has TRBV7-8 and TRBJ1-1; TRBD1 matches at 7 bases. This CDR3 has 15 amino acids. In germline, CDR1 is SGHVS, CDR2 FQNEAQ. Trimming at V came to 7 bases and at J to 0 bases, leaving 8 bases not matched to a gene. CDR3 sequence reads: CASKSTQGMNTEAFF. The CDR3 region has the DNA TGTGCCAGCAAGTCGACACAGGGGATGAACACTGAAGCTTTCTTT.

The V and J genes are TRBV7-6 and TRBJ2-7; 8 nucleotides agree with TRBD2. After removal of 1 base from V and 2 bases from J, the junction contained 4 bases not matched to a gene. From germline, CDR1 is SGHVS and CDR2 FNYEAQ. The CDR3 extends over 15 amino acids. This CDR3 reads CASSLETGGTYEQYF. The CDR3 nucleotides are TGTGCCAGCAGCTTAGAGACGGGAGGGACCTACGAGCAGTACTTC. Variable domain in full (rest from reference TRBV7-6 and TRBJ2-7): GAGVSQSPRYKVTKRGQDVALRCDPISGHVSLYWYRQALGQGPEFLTYFNYEAQQDKSGLPNDRFSAERPEGSISTLTIQRTEQRDSAMYRCASSLETGGTYEQYFGPGTRLTVT.

CDR3 loop: CASSYGRDQGEQYF. The CDR3, as DNA: TGTGCCAGCAGTTATGGGAGGGATCAAGGCGAGCAGTACTTC. V usage is TRBV6-5 and J usage is TRBJ2-7, with 7 bases matching TRBD2. The CDR3 runs to 14 residues. The germline gives CDR1 MNHEY, CDR2 SVGAGI. The V segment lost 3 bases and the J segment 6 bases; nucleotides outside the gene matches: 8.

The chain recombines TRBV28 with TRBJ1-2; D is uncertain. Germline CDR1 MDHEN, CDR2 SYDVKM. V lost 2 bases and J lost 7, with 14 bases in between. This CDR3 is 14 amino acids long. CDR3 sequence reads: CASSLAVDLGGYTF. DNA for the CDR3: TGTGCCAGCAGTTTAGCCGTGGATCTAGGTGGCTACACCTTC.

The CDR3 nucleotides are TGCAGCGGATCGGGACAGGGAAGCCTCGAGCAGTACTTC. Translating it yields CSGSGQGSLEQYF. The chain joins TRBV29-1 to TRBJ2-7; 9 bases align to TRBD1. The CDR3 runs 13 residues. Germline CDR1 SQVTM, CDR2 ANQGSEA. The V gene end was trimmed by 7 bases and the J gene end by 6 bases; junction bases not matched to a gene: 10.

The chain uses TRBV10-2 and TRBJ1-2; possible D gene TRBD1, 6 bases. Trimming left V 3 bases short and J 7 bases short, with 18 bases between. The CDR3 has 15 amino acids. Per germline, CDR1 WSHSY and CDR2 SAAADI. The CDR3 region is CASSDGPGQRLGYTF. The CDR3 bases are TGCGCCAGCAGTGATGGACCGGGACAAAGACTTGGCTACACCTTC.

The gene calls are TRBV6-1 and TRBJ1-2, with 8 bases lining up with TRBD1. The V gene's germline CDR1 is MNHNS and CDR2 SASEGT. The CDR3 is 14 residues long. V shed 8 bases, J shed 1 base, and the junction held 6 bases outside the gene matches. This CDR3 is CASRRTGYNYGYTF. CDR3 nucleotides: TGTGCCAGCCGACGGACAGGGTATAACTATGGCTACACCTTC.

The chain employs TRBV5-4 and TRBJ1-2; 10 positions agree with TRBD1. Trimming cost V 3 bases and J 2 bases; bases outside gene matches: 1. Germline CDR1 and CDR2: SGHNT and YYREEE (reference sequence). The CDR3 runs to 14 residues. The chain's CDR3 is CASSSGQGNYGYTF. CDR3 nucleotide sequence: TGTGCCAGCAGCTCGGGACAGGGGAACTATGGCTACACCTTC. Using reference TRBV5-4 and TRBJ1-2 for the parts outside the CDR3, the full variable domain is ETGVTQSPTHLIKTRGQQVTLRCSSQSGHNTVSWYQQALGQGPQFIFQYYREEENGRGNFPPRFSGLQFPNYSSELNVNALELDDSALYLCASSSGQGNYGYTFGSGTRLTVV.

The CDR3 sequence: CASSATGYTGELFF. For the CDR3, the DNA is TGTGCCAGCAGTGCAACAGGGTACACCGGGGAGCTGTTTTTT. The chain is built from TRBV6-5 and TRBJ2-2; tentatively, D is TRBD1 (6 bases). Trimming cost V 5 bases and J 3 bases, with 10 bases left between them. The CDR3 is 14 amino acids. CDR1 is MNHEY, CDR2 SVGAGI, per germline.

This clone was observed a few times. The chain combines TRBV27 with TRBJ1-4; TRBD1 matches 9 bases. Germline V lookup: CDR1 MNHEY, CDR2 SMNVEV (reference sequence). With V trimmed by 5 bases and J by 14 bases, 6 bases remained unmatched. This CDR3 is built from 12 residues. The CDR3 DNA reads as TGTGCCAGCAGTAACACAGGGGGCAAGCTGTTTTTT. This sequence encodes CASSNTGGKLFF. Using reference TRBV27 and TRBJ1-4 for the parts outside the CDR3, the full variable domain is EAQVTQNPRYLITVTGKKLTVTCSQNMNHEYMSWYRQDPGLGLRQIYYSMNVEVTDKGDVPEGYKVSRKEKRNFPLILESPSPNQTSLYFCASSNTGGKLFFGSGTQLSVL.

The chain employs TRBV14 and TRBJ2-7, with a tentative D call TRBD2 (5 bases). The CDR3 loop spans 16 amino acids. The V and J ends lost 7 bases and 1 base respectively, with 20 bases between them. The germline V gene has CDR1 SGHDN and CDR2 FVKESK. CDR3 in amino acids: CASTWMGETRSYEQYF. The CDR3 DNA sequence: TGTGCCAGCACCTGGATGGGAGAGACGAGATCCTACGAGCAGTACTTC. The full variable domain, completed using reference TRBV14 and TRBJ2-7, is EAGVTQFPSHSVIEKGQTVTLRCDPISGHDNLYWYRRVMGKEIKFLLHFVKESKQDESGMPNNRFLAERTGGTYSTLKVQPAELEDSGVYFCASTWMGETRSYEQYFGPGTRLTVT.

The V gene is TRBV15, the J gene TRBJ2-1; D not resolved. Trimming removed 0 bases from V and 10 bases from J, with 7 bases in between. This CDR3 comprises 12 residues. CDR1 is LNHNV, CDR2 YYDKDF, per germline (reference sequence). The CDR3 DNA reads as TGTGCCACCAGCAGAGATCTCAGGGAGCAGTTCTTC. This codes for CATSRDLREQFF.

The V and J genes are TRBV7-9 and TRBJ1-4; no clear D. The CDR3 is 15 residues long. Germline CDR1 reads SEHNR; CDR2 reads FQNEAQ (reference sequence). Trimming removed 7 bases from V and 4 bases from J, with 16 bases in between. The CDR3 protein is CASTPGGSNNEKLFF. The CDR3 coding sequence is TGTGCCAGCACCCCGGGCGGGTCAAATAATGAAAAACTGTTTTTT.

This clone was counted once. This chain's CDR3 is CASSLGGPSYGYTF. DNA of the CDR3: TGTGCCAGCAGTTTAGGGGGCCCTTCCTATGGCTACACCTTC. The V and J genes are TRBV28 and TRBJ1-2, with D possibly TRBD1 on 6 matching bases. Trimming took off 2 bases at V and 4 bases at J, with 11 bases between the two ends. The CDR3 spans 14 residues. The germline CDR1 and CDR2 sequences are MDHEN and SYDVKM.

The rearrangement uses TRBV7-9 and TRBJ1-2; a weak D match, TRBD1 (6 bases). Trimming took 5 bases from V and 4 from J, leaving 17 bases between them. There are 15 residues in the CDR3. CDR1 is SEHNR, CDR2 FQNEAQ, per germline (reference sequence). The CDR3 sequence is CASSPDSSRGYGYTF. In DNA form, the CDR3 reads TGTGCCAGCAGCCCGGACAGCTCTCGGGGCTATGGCTACACCTTC.

The chain employs TRBV13 and TRBJ2-2; D may be TRBD1 (6 bases). Germline assignment: CDR1 PRHDT and CDR2 FYEKMQ (reference sequence). V was cut by 5 bases and J by 1 base, with 11 bases left in between. This CDR3 comprises 15 residues. CDR3 residues: CASSTGTLNTGELFF. CDR3 bases: TGTGCCAGCAGCACCGGGACACTGAACACCGGGGAGCTGTTTTTT.

A few counts support this clone. The chain links TRBV5-1 to TRBJ1-2; TRBD1 aligns across 8 bases. The CDR3 covers 13 residues. Germline V lookup: CDR1 SGHRS, CDR2 YFSETQ. The V segment lost 4 bases and the J segment 8 bases; nucleotides outside the gene matches: 7. CDR3 in amino acids: CASSPTGDRGYTF. Here the CDR3 DNA reads TGCGCCAGCAGCCCTACAGGGGACAGGGGCTACACCTTC.

This chain joins TRBV6-1 and TRBJ2-7; maybe TRBD1 (5 bases). V lost 0 bases to trimming and J lost 6 bases, with 9 bases between them. The length of the CDR3 is 13 residues. Germline CDR1 reads MNHNS; CDR2 reads SASEGT. CDR3 coding DNA: TGTGCCAGCAGTGAAGCTGACAGAAGCGAGCAGTACTTC. Its protein product is CASSEADRSEQYF.

V gene TRBV5-1 combines with J gene TRBJ2-7, with no clear D. This CDR3 comprises 12 residues. Per the germline V gene, CDR1 is SGHRS and CDR2 is YFSETQ. Trimming took 0 bases from V and 4 from J, leaving 5 bases between them. The CDR3 here is CASSLDIYEQYF. The CDR3 DNA reads TGCGCCAGCAGCTTGGACATTTACGAGCAGTACTTC.

This clone was recorded only once. The sample has other DNA sequences that encode this CDR3 too. The chain uses TRBV6-5 and TRBJ2-1; 7 bases are a match to TRBD2. The CDR3 is made up of 12 amino acids. Trimming removed 0 bases from V and 10 bases from J; junction bases left unmatched: 0. The germline V gene encodes CDR1 MNHEY and CDR2 SVGAGI. The CDR3 coding sequence is TGTGCCAGCAGTTACTCCGGGGGGGAGCAGTTCTTC. It encodes CASSYSGGEQFF.